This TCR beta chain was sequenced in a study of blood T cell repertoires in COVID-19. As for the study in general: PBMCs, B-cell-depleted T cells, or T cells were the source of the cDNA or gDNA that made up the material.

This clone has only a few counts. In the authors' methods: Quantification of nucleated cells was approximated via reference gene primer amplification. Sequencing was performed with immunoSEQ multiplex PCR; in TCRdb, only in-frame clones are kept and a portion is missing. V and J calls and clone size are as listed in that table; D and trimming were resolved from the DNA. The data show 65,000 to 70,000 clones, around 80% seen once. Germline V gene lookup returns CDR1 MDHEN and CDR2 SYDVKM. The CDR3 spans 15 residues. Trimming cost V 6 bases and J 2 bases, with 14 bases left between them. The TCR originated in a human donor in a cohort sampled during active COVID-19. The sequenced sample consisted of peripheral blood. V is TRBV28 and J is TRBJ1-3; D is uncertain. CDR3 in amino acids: CASSAWSRAGNTIYF. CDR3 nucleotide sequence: TGTGCCAGCAGCGCCTGGAGTCGAGCTGGAAACACCATATATTTT.